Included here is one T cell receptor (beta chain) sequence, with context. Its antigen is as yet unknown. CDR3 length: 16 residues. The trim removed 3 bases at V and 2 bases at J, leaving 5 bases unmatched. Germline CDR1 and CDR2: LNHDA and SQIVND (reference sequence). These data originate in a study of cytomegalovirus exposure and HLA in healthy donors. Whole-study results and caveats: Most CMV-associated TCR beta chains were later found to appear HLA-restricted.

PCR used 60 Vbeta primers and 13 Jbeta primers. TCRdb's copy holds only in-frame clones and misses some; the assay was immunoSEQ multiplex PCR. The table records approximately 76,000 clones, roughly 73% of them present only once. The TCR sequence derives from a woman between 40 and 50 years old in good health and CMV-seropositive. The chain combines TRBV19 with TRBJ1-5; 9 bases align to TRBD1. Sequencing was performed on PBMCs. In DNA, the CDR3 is TGTGCCAGTAGTATTCGGACAGGGGTAGGCAATCAGCCCCAGCATTTT. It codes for CASSIRTGVGNQPQHF.